This record looks at one T cell receptor (beta chain) sequence and its context. Antigen unknown. The entry originates in a study of shared clonotypes between healthy human individuals. Terminally differentiated effector memory CD45RA+ cells were excluded by CCR7 positive selection of CD45RO-negative cells. Donors included only healthy HIV-negative adults lacking recent acute infections or vaccinations. Sequencing was at deep level. This table comes from immunoSEQ multiplex PCR, and its TCRdb copy is limited to in-frame clones, with some not included. The profile shows nearly 600,000 clones, nearly 97% of them singletons. Notes on the study in general: Sampling covered nothing but blood. Tissue TCR repertoires likely differ from those found in blood. Sharing across four donors was highest in naive CD4 (roughly 5%) and lowest in memory CD8 (approximately 0.4%).

Germline V lookup: CDR1 MNHNS, CDR2 SASEGT. The CDR3 loop spans 14 amino acids. The chain employs TRBV6-1 and TRBJ2-7; 7 bases align to TRBD2. The receptor comes from a woman in her thirties in good health. Sequenced sample: naive CD8+ T cells sorted from blood. The DNA for the CDR3 is TGTGCGGTAGGGGCGGCGGGAGACCCCTACGAGCAGTACTTC. This translates into CAVGAAGDPYEQYF.